These 13 T cell receptor beta chains came from one sample sequenced in a study of blood T cells in healthy people across ages. Primers used in a second PCR of roughly 6 to 12 cycles were a sample-barcoded 5' primer and a J-beta primer mix. TCRdb reprocessed the 5' RACE reads with MiXCR, giving one entry per CDR3 protein. The sample records roughly 2 million distinct CDR3 sequences, roughly 52% being singletons. The sample taken for sequencing was blood. The receptors shown here come from a woman aged 40 to 50 in good health.

The genes are TRBV29-1 and TRBJ2-5; TRBD2 matches 8 bases. The length of the CDR3 is 14 residues. After removal of 6 bases from V and 11 bases from J, the junction contained 17 bases not matched to a gene. Germline V lookup: CDR1 SQVTM, CDR2 ANQGSEA. The CDR3 region has the DNA TGCAGCGTCCAAGCGGGGGCGGGATGGAAAGAGCAGTACTTC. Its protein product is CSVQAGAGWKEQYF. The whole variable domain, filled in from reference TRBV29-1 and TRBJ2-5, reads SAVISQKPSRDICQRGTSLTIQCQVDSQVTMMFWYRQQPGQSLTLIATANQGSEATYESGFVIDKFPISRPNLTFSTLTVSNMSPEDSSIYLCSVQAGAGWKEQYFGPGTRLLVL.

The V and J genes are TRBV20-1 and TRBJ2-7; 15 positions match TRBD2. CDR3 length: 20 residues. The V gene end was trimmed by 0 bases and the J gene end by 4 bases; junction bases not matched to a gene: 16. Germline lookup yields CDR1 DFQATT and CDR2 SNEGSKA (reference sequence). CDR3: CSARDSRTSGGANSIYEQYF. CDR3 DNA: TGCAGTGCTAGAGATTCCCGGACTAGCGGGGGGGCAAATTCAATATACGAGCAGTACTTC.

The count of this clonotype is one. The genes are TRBV20-1 and TRBJ1-2; a weak D match, TRBD1 (5 bases). The CDR3 spans 13 residues. V lost 1 base to trimming and J lost 6 bases, with 12 bases between them. Germline CDR1 DFQATT, CDR2 SNEGSKA (reference sequence). CDR3: CSARVQGKDGYTF. CDR3 coding DNA: TGCAGTGCTAGAGTTCAGGGAAAAGATGGCTACACCTTC.

The J gene is TRBJ1-6, the V gene TRBV20-1; perhaps TRBD1 as D (5 bases). The CDR3 loop spans 15 amino acids. Trimming removed 2 bases from V and 4 bases from J, with 12 bases in between. Germline assignment: CDR1 DFQATT and CDR2 SNEGSKA (reference sequence). The CDR3: CSARFGGDYNSPLHF. DNA of the CDR3: TGCAGTGCTAGATTTGGGGGGGATTATAATTCACCCCTCCACTTT.

The chain employs TRBV5-1 and TRBJ2-1; the match to TRBD1 covers 9 bases. Germline CDR1 SGHRS, CDR2 YFSETQ. With V trimmed by 3 bases and J by 7 bases, 11 bases remained unmatched. This CDR3 contains 16 residues. DNA of the CDR3: TGCGCCAGCAGCTCCACGGGACAGGGTGGCCGAAATGAGCAGTTCTTC. This sequence encodes CASSSTGQGGRNEQFF.

This chain joins TRBV4-1 and TRBJ2-5; 10 bases align to TRBD1. V lost 0 bases and J lost 11; bases outside the gene matches: 9. This CDR3 has 15 residues. The germline V gene encodes CDR1 MGHRA and CDR2 YSYEKL. The CDR3 DNA follows: TGCGCCAGCAGCCAAGAGGACAGGGGGTTTCATGAGCAGTACTTC. Encoded protein: CASSQEDRGFHEQYF.

This chain links TRBV29-1 with TRBJ1-2; no definite D call. Germline V gene lookup returns CDR1 SQVTM and CDR2 ANQGSEA. This CDR3 has 12 residues. The V end was cut by 2 bases, the J end by 8 bases, with 12 bases between. The CDR3 spells CSVESIGQGYTF. The CDR3 DNA is TGCAGCGTTGAATCTATAGGGCAAGGCTACACCTTC.

The gene calls are TRBV4-2 and TRBJ2-5; 8 bases are a match to TRBD2. V gave up 0 bases and J gave up 5 bases; unmatched junction bases: 8. The CDR3 sequence is 16 residues long. Germline lookup yields CDR1 LGHNA and CDR2 YNFKEQ. CDR3 nucleotides: TGTGCCAGCAGCCAAGAAGACGGGGGGGGCTTGGAGACCCAGTACTTC. This encodes CASSQEDGGGLETQYF.

This clonotype was recorded a few times. This chain connects TRBV4-3 to TRBJ1-6; D is uncertain. The V end lost 0 bases, the J end lost 11 bases, and 14 bases lay between the germline ends. Germline loops: CDR1 LGHNA, CDR2 YSLEER. CDR3 size: 15 residues. CDR3 amino acids: CASSQDLAPAPPLHF. In nucleotides, the CDR3 is TGCGCCAGCAGCCAAGATCTGGCCCCGGCCCCACCCCTCCACTTT.

V usage is TRBV20-1 and J usage is TRBJ2-1; TRBD2 might be the D (5 bases). The tail of the sequence fits TRBJ2-7 better, so the J call may be wrong. The germline gives CDR1 DFQATT, CDR2 SNEGSKA (reference sequence). The CDR3 totals 15 residues. The CDR3 here is CSAGSNGVSYNEQYF. The CDR3, as DNA: TGCAGTGCTGGAAGTAACGGGGTCTCCTACAATGAGCAGTACTTC.

The chain carries TRBV29-1 and TRBJ2-1; 8 bases match TRBD2. Per the germline V gene, CDR1 is SQVTM and CDR2 is ANQGSEA. There are 14 residues in the CDR3. J gave up 2 bases and V 5 bases, and 5 bases lay outside the gene matches. CDR3 protein: CSVQRGSAYNEQFF. The CDR3 DNA follows: TGCAGCGTTCAGCGGGGGAGCGCCTACAATGAGCAGTTCTTC.

The gene calls are TRBV20-1 and TRBJ2-1, with 10 nucleotides matching TRBD2. This CDR3 spans 16 amino acids. The germline V gene has CDR1 DFQATT and CDR2 SNEGSKA (reference sequence). Unmatched junction bases numbered 7, after V lost 3 bases and J lost 2 bases. The CDR3 DNA sequence: TGCAGTGCTAGCTTCACTAGCGGGGATCCCTACAATGAGCAGTTCTTC. Translated, it gives CSASFTSGDPYNEQFF.

The chain links TRBV28 to TRBJ2-7, with unresolved D. The germline V gene encodes CDR1 MDHEN and CDR2 SYDVKM. V was pared by 3 bases and J by 1 base, with 10 bases between. The CDR3 loop spans 14 amino acids. The CDR3 loop is CASSLIILSYEQYF. The CDR3 nucleotides are TGTGCCAGCAGTTTGATCATCTTATCCTACGAGCAGTACTTC.